These 28 T cell receptor beta chains were sequenced from one sample in a study of T cell repertoires in ileal Crohn's disease. Clones were sequenced by immunoSEQ multiplex PCR, and TCRdb holds only the in-frame ones, with some missing. The sample includes about 2,000 clones, roughly 84% of them seen just once. The specimen was ileal tissue. These receptors all stem from an adult with Crohn's disease.

V and J are TRBV7-9 and TRBJ1-5; 7 bases fit TRBD1. After removal of 6 bases from V and 0 bases from J, the junction contained 11 bases not matched to a gene. CDR1 is SEHNR and CDR2 is FQNEAQ in the germline V gene (reference sequence). The CDR3 has 17 amino acids. CDR3 in amino acids: CASSPSGGQNSNQPQHF. As DNA, the CDR3 is TGTGCCAGCAGTCCAAGCGGGGGACAGAATAGCAATCAGCCCCAGCATTTT. Full variable domain (outside the CDR3, taken from reference TRBV7-9 and TRBJ1-5): DTGVSQNPRHKITKRGQNVTFRCDPISEHNRLYWYRQTLGQGPEFLTYFQNEAQLEKSRLLSDRFSAERPKGSFSTLEIQRTEQGDSAMYLCASSPSGGQNSNQPQHFGDGTRLSIL.

As to this clone: One junction end does not reproduce the germline sequence, and a read error may be involved. The chain joins TRBV7-7 to TRBJ2-2; 9 nucleotides align to TRBD1. Germline assignment: CDR1 SSHAT and CDR2 FNYEAQ (reference sequence). There are 15 residues in the CDR3. CDR3 nucleotides: TGTGCTAGCAGCCGACAGGGGGTGAACACCGGGGAGCTGTTTTTT. Translation gives CASSRQGVNTGELFF.

The chain carries TRBV27 and TRBJ2-2; 11 bases are a match to TRBD2. CDR1 MNHEY and CDR2 SMNVEV come from the germline V gene (reference sequence). This CDR3 spans 16 amino acids. The V and J ends lost 3 bases and 3 bases, in that order; junction bases with no gene match: 3. The CDR3 nucleotides read TGTGCCAGCAGTTTTCCTAGCGGGAGGCACACCGGGGAGCTGTTTTTT. Translation: CASSFPSGRHTGELFF.

The V and J genes are TRBV2 and TRBJ2-3, with 14 bases matching TRBD2. CDR1 and CDR2 from the germline V gene are SNHLY and FYNNEI. This CDR3 region has 17 residues. Trimming took 4 bases from V and 3 from J; bases not matched to a gene: 6. The CDR3 region is CASSVGTSGSRTDTQYF. CDR3 DNA sequence: TGTGCCAGCAGTGTCGGGACTAGCGGGAGTAGGACAGATACGCAGTATTTT.

The chain uses TRBV19 and TRBJ2-7; 9 positions match TRBD2. The V segment lost 5 bases and the J segment 1 base; nucleotides outside the gene matches: 3. The CDR3 consists of 14 residues. Per the germline V gene, CDR1 is LNHDA and CDR2 is SQIVND (reference sequence). This CDR3 reads CASSVAGESYEQYF. The DNA for the CDR3 is TGTGCCAGTAGTGTAGCGGGGGAGTCCTACGAGCAGTACTTC.

The V gene is TRBV5-1, the J gene TRBJ1-1; D possibly corresponds to TRBD1 (5 bases). V gave up 1 base and J gave up 1 base, with 17 bases separating them. Germline V gene data show CDR1 as SGHRS and CDR2 as YFSETQ. CDR3 length: 17 amino acids. CDR3 nucleotide sequence: TGCGCCAGCAGCTTGATGGGCCAGGGCACAGCGAACACTGAAGCTTTCTTT. Translated: CASSLMGQGTANTEAFF.

The chain combines TRBV7-2 with TRBJ2-7; 7 bases fit TRBD2. V shed 5 bases and J 2 bases; nucleotides not matched to a gene: 9. Germline V gene lookup returns CDR1 SGHTA and CDR2 FQGNSA. CDR3 length: 15 residues. The CDR3 sequence: CASSLTHGTTYEQYF. CDR3 bases: TGTGCCAGCAGCCTCACACATGGGACTACCTACGAGCAGTACTTC.

The rearrangement joins TRBV21-1 to TRBJ2-6; whether TRBD2, the table's D call, matches the DNA was not checked. TRBV21-1 is recorded as a pseudogene. The CDR3 runs to 18 residues. CDR3 sequence reads: CASSKAQRGPTGANVLTF. The CDR3, as DNA: TGTGCCAGCAGCAAAGCCCAGCGGGGACCTACTGGGGCCAACGTCCTGACTTTC.

The chain recombines TRBV19 with TRBJ1-2; unclear D gene. The V end lost 1 base, the J end lost 8 bases, and 14 bases lay between the germline ends. There are 14 residues in the CDR3. Germline V gene data show CDR1 as LNHDA and CDR2 as SQIVND (reference sequence). CDR3 coding DNA: TGTGCCAGTAGTATAGTTTACGGGAAGGACGGCTACACCTTC. Translated, it gives CASSIVYGKDGYTF. Based on the CDR3 plus reference TRBV19 and TRBJ1-2, the full variable domain is DGGITQSPKYLFRKEGQNVTLSCEQNLNHDAMYWYRQDPGQGLRLIYYSQIVNDFQKGDIAEGYSVSREKKESFPLTVTSAQKNPTAFYLCASSIVYGKDGYTFGSGTRLTVV.

This clone occurred a few times. The V call is TRBV7-7, the J call TRBJ2-1; 8 bases align to TRBD2. This CDR3 comprises 16 residues. The V gene's germline CDR1 is SSHAT and CDR2 FNYEAQ (reference sequence). V trimming: 4 bases; J trimming: 7 bases; junction bases outside the gene matches: 12. CDR3 in DNA: TGTGCCAGCAGCTCGGGAGGGGGAGGGCCTCAAAATGAGCAGTTCTTC. This sequence encodes CASSSGGGGPQNEQFF. Filled out from reference TRBV7-7 and TRBJ2-1, the complete variable domain reads GAGVSQSPRYKVTKRGQDVTLRCDPISSHATLYWYQQALGQGPEFLTYFNYEAQPDKSGLPSDRFSAERPEGSISTLTIQRTEQRDSAMYRCASSSGGGGPQNEQFFGPGTRLTVL.

The chain employs TRBV6-5 and TRBJ1-3; D is perhaps TRBD1 (6 bases). V shed 5 bases and J shed 4 bases, with 15 bases lying between them. Germline-derived CDR1 and CDR2 are MNHEY and SVGAGI. CDR3 length: 15 residues. The CDR3 nucleotides read TGTGCCAGCAGTCTCACAGGGAACCCCGGAAACACCATATATTTT. As protein: CASSLTGNPGNTIYF.

This sequence joins TRBV6-5 and TRBJ2-6; D gene unclear. The CDR3 covers 16 residues. Per the germline V gene, CDR1 is MNHEY and CDR2 is SVGAGI. V was cut by 0 bases and J by 0 bases, with 6 bases left in between. Here the CDR3 DNA reads TGTGCCAGCAGTTACTCTATCCTCTCTGGGGCCAACGTCCTGACTTTC. Its translation is CASSYSILSGANVLTF.

This chain joins TRBV7-2 and TRBJ1-1, with 9 bases lining up with TRBD1. The V gene end was trimmed by 4 bases and the J gene end by 6 bases; junction bases not matched to a gene: 12. The CDR3 spans 16 residues. CDR1 SGHTA and CDR2 FQGNSA come from the germline V gene. Here the CDR3 reads CASSSRTGALYSEAFF. The CDR3 coding sequence is TGTGCCAGCAGCTCTAGGACAGGGGCGCTGTATTCTGAAGCTTTCTTT.

V and J are TRBV27 and TRBJ2-1; 7 positions agree with TRBD1. The CDR3 contains 16 residues. V trimming: 5 bases; J trimming: 4 bases; junction bases outside the gene matches: 11. The V gene's germline CDR1 is MNHEY and CDR2 SMNVEV (reference sequence). The CDR3 protein is CASSLRTTGVYNEQFF. The DNA for the CDR3 is TGTGCCAGCAGTCTTCGTACCACAGGGGTTTACAATGAGCAGTTCTTC.

CDR3 nucleotides: TGTGCCAGCAGCTTAGACAGCCTCTATGGCTACACCTTC. This codes for CASSLDSLYGYTF. This chain links TRBV7-9 with TRBJ1-2; D ambiguous. Germline V lookup: CDR1 SEHNR, CDR2 FQNEAQ (reference sequence). V was shortened by 1 base and J by 4 bases, with 7 bases between the two germline ends. This CDR3 region has 13 residues.

The rearrangement joins TRBV18 to TRBJ2-7; D is uncertain. CDR3 length: 15 amino acids. Looked up from germline, CDR1 is KGHSH and CDR2 is LQKENI. The V end was cut by 6 bases, the J end by 1 base, with 16 bases between. This CDR3 is CASSPDSLLSYEQYF. For the CDR3, the DNA is TGTGCCAGCTCTCCAGACTCACTTCTTTCCTACGAGCAGTACTTC. Full variable domain (missing parts from reference TRBV18 and TRBJ2-7): NAGVMQNPRHLVRRRGQEARLRCSPMKGHSHVYWYRQLPEEGLKFMVYLQKENIIDESGMPKERFSAEFPKEGPSILRIQQVVRGDSAAYFCASSPDSLLSYEQYFGPGTRLTVT.

V gene TRBV6-4 combines with J gene TRBJ2-1; D possibly corresponds to TRBD2 (5 bases). The V gene's germline CDR1 is MRHNA and CDR2 SNTAGT. V was clipped by 5 bases and J by 0 bases, with 11 bases between them. The CDR3 has 15 amino acids. The CDR3 coding sequence is TGTGCCAGCAGTTTTGGTCGGGACTCCTACAATGAGCAGTTCTTC. This codes for CASSFGRDSYNEQFF.

The V call is TRBV6-6, the J call TRBJ2-7; 11 bases are a match to TRBD2. V was clipped by 5 bases and J by 2 bases; unmatched bases: 5. The length of the CDR3 is 15 residues. Per the germline V gene, CDR1 is MNHNY and CDR2 is SVGAGI (reference sequence). The CDR3, as DNA: TGTGCCAGCAGTAGAATAGCGGGAGGGACCTACGAGCAGTACTTC. Translation: CASSRIAGGTYEQYF.

The chain couples TRBV9 to TRBJ1-5; no firm D call. The CDR3 consists of 13 residues. Trimming took off 3 bases at V and 3 bases at J, with 7 bases between the two ends. Germline CDR1 SGDLS, CDR2 YYNGEE. CDR3 residues: CASSAQSNQPQHF. DNA for the CDR3: TGTGCCAGCAGCGCCCAGTCCAATCAGCCCCAGCATTTT.

The V gene is TRBV28, the J gene TRBJ1-2; a possible D gene is TRBD1 (6 bases). Trimming removed 5 bases at V and 4 bases at J, with 8 bases between. Germline-derived CDR1 and CDR2 are MDHEN and SYDVKM. The CDR3 has 12 residues. The CDR3 reads CASSDRTYGYTF. The CDR3 nucleotides read TGTGCCAGCAGTGACAGGACCTATGGCTACACCTTC.

The chain employs TRBV11-2 and TRBJ1-1; D not resolved. Deletions cut 3 bases from V and 0 bases from J, with 5 bases between. Germline values: CDR1 SGHAT, CDR2 FQNNGV. The CDR3 has 13 residues. CDR3 sequence: CASSFNMNTEAFF. The CDR3 DNA reads TGTGCCAGCAGCTTTAATATGAACACTGAAGCTTTCTTT.

The chain recombines TRBV15 with TRBJ1-1, with D uncertain. The CDR3 is 14 amino acids. V shed 3 bases and J shed 5 bases, with 13 bases lying between them. Germline CDR1 and CDR2: LNHNV and YYDKDF (reference sequence). Written as DNA, the CDR3 is TGTGCCACCAGCAGGTCCCGAGGGAGTACTGAAGCTTTCTTT. Its protein product is CATSRSRGSTEAFF.

There are a few counts of this clone. The chain uses TRBV4-3 and TRBJ2-7, with D maybe TRBD2 (7 bases). This CDR3 contains 18 residues. Germline V gives CDR1 LGHNA, CDR2 YSLEER. V was trimmed by 1 base and J by 3 bases, leaving 22 bases between them. The CDR3 loop reads CASSQVSNHGGGVYEQYF. In DNA form, the CDR3 reads TGCGCCAGCAGCCAAGTTTCGAACCACGGAGGGGGGGTCTACGAGCAGTACTTC.

The gene calls are TRBV7-9 and TRBJ1-1, with 7 positions matching TRBD1. Germline V lookup: CDR1 SEHNR, CDR2 FQNEAQ (reference sequence). CDR3 length: 13 amino acids. J was trimmed by 6 bases and V by 5 bases; bases with no gene match: 6. The CDR3 nucleotides are TGTGCCAGCAGCATAGACAGGGCGGCTGAAGCTTTCTTT. Translation gives CASSIDRAAEAFF.

The chain links TRBV11-2 to TRBJ2-2, with D unresolved. V was trimmed by 4 bases and J by 2 bases, leaving 11 bases between them. The CDR3 spans 15 residues. Germline values: CDR1 SGHAT, CDR2 FQNNGV. In nucleotides, the CDR3 is TGTGCCAGCAGCTCCTCCCGACTTAACACCGGGGAGCTGTTTTTT. Its translation is CASSSSRLNTGELFF.

The genes are TRBV2 and TRBJ2-3, with D possibly matching TRBD1 (6 bases). The germline CDR1 and CDR2 sequences are SNHLY and FYNNEI. V was shortened by 3 bases and J by 0 bases, with 13 bases between the two germline ends. This CDR3 is 16 amino acids long. The CDR3 region is CASSDVQGISTDTQYF. CDR3 coding DNA: TGTGCCAGCAGTGACGTACAGGGAATTAGCACAGATACGCAGTATTTT.

The J gene is TRBJ2-7, the V gene TRBV6-5, with a possible D match to TRBD1 (5 bases). This CDR3 region has 14 residues. Trimming removed 6 bases at V and 4 bases at J, with 16 bases between. From germline, CDR1 is MNHEY and CDR2 SVGAGI. The CDR3, as DNA: TGTGCCAGCAGCCCTCAAACAGGTCCGTACGAGCAGTACTTC. Translation gives CASSPQTGPYEQYF.

A few counts support this clone. J is TRBJ2-1 and V is TRBV6-4; 9 bases are shared with TRBD2. The CDR3 consists of 15 residues. With V trimmed by 1 base and J by 5 bases, 3 bases remained unmatched. Germline V lookup: CDR1 MRHNA, CDR2 SNTAGT. CDR3 nucleotides: TGTGCCAGCAGTGACTTGGCGGGGGGGGACAATGAGCAGTTCTTC. The encoded protein is CASSDLAGGDNEQFF.